This record covers a single T cell receptor (beta chain). The record originates from a study of T-cell reconstitution after alpha-beta-depleted transplantation in children. Unique molecular identifiers were used to barcode this TCRbeta library. TCRdb re-called the PCR reads with MiXCR, one entry per CDR3 protein. Of around 600,000 distinct CDR3 sequences in the sample, 10% are singletons; the top ten hold less than 5%. This CDR3 region has 15 residues. Germline V gene lookup returns CDR1 SGHTA and CDR2 FQGNSA. Trimming removed 2 bases from V and 5 bases from J, with 13 bases in between. The gene calls are TRBV7-2 and TRBJ2-1; D is unclear. This TCR was sampled from a human donor who donated a stem cell graft to a child with acute myeloid leukemia. The sequenced sample was PBMCs from the stem cell graft donor, obtained from the stem cell graft. In DNA, the CDR3 is TGTGCCAGCAGCTTAATGAAGGTTACAAACAATGAGCAGTTCTTC. This sequence encodes CASSLMKVTNNEQFF.